This is a list of T cell receptor beta chains from one sample in a study of shared clonotypes between healthy human individuals. The table came from immunoSEQ multiplex PCR; TCRdb's copy has only in-frame clones and leaves some out. The sample contains over a million clones, about four fifths of which appear only once. Specimen: memory CD4+ T cells from PBMCs. The source is a man aged 18 to 29 in good health. Some clones in this sample may be carry-over from other donors' samples. Both conserved end residues are part of each CDR3.

TRBJ2-7	TRBV6-1	CASTRAGQGTYEQYF
TRBJ2-7	TRBV9	CASSVTGMGNEQYF
TRBJ1-5	TRBV2	CASQVRGSQPQHF
TRBJ2-7	TRBV28	CASSSVGGTEPYEQYF
TRBJ1-4	TRBV18	CASSRPSSQKRMLEKLFF
TRBJ1-5	TRBV10-3	CATGIGAGPQHF
TRBJ2-6	TRBV10-3	CAIRRQGSSGANVLTF
TRBJ2-1	TRBV7-2	CASSPGTGRNNEQFF
TRBJ2-3	TRBV5-1	CASRSSPYDGGVSDTQYF
TRBJ2-7	TRBV7-2	CASSLGDIAAYEQYF
TRBJ1-5	TRBV5-1	CASSFGGAGQPQHF
TRBJ2-2	TRBV15	CATSQIQGGELFF
TRBJ2-5	TRBV29-1	CSHGGGETQYF
TRBJ2-5	TRBV5-1	CASSITSGGTQETQYF
TRBJ2-7	TRBV5-6	CASSSGSKGSASYEQYF
TRBJ2-5	TRBV19	CASSEGSVQTQYF
TRBJ1-4	TRBV7-9	CASSPDRGATNEKLFF
TRBJ2-1	TRBV10-3	CAINAGTGGGEQFF
TRBJ2-2	TRBV19	CASSREQGNTGELFF
TRBJ1-1	TRBV28	CASSPAGGGYTEAFF
TRBJ1-2	TRBV11-2	CASSLDRPALYTF
TRBJ2-7	TRBV6-6	CASSYSSGGYEQYF
TRBJ2-2	TRBV5-1	CASSLVTGLGAHTGELFF
TRBJ1-1	TRBV4-1	CASSRPTGWDTEAFF
TRBJ2-1	TRBV2	CASSASFPGEGNEQFF
TRBJ1-4	TRBV28	CASRDRGANEKLFF
TRBJ2-5	TRBV20-1	CSPGGRGEQYF
TRBJ1-3	TRBV7-2	CASSPSRTGRPSGNTIYF
TRBJ2-3	TRBV7-2	CASSSKGQPDTQYF
TRBJ1-1	TRBV5-1	CASSDQGQYTEAFF
TRBJ1-5	TRBV6-6	CASSYLPQPQHF
TRBJ1-5	TRBV28	CASSWVGGQPQHF
TRBJ2-7	TRBV7-6	CASSPQEGAYEQYF
TRBJ1-1	TRBV29-1	CSVGQMLKNTEAFF
TRBJ1-2	TRBV28	CASSLSGVGGGGYTF
TRBJ2-5	TRBV5-1	CASSGSPQETQYF
TRBJ2-7	TRBV18	CASSPPSSHEQYF
TRBJ1-1	TRBV5-5	CASTLPGLQNTEAFF
TRBJ1-6	TRBV6-1	CASSEIRNSPLHF